Listed here is a single TCR beta chain. Treatment meaning: approximately 18 received Ad26.COV2.S at low or high dose, single or two shots; about five received placebo; per-sample allocation not given. Day 63 following the first vaccine or placebo injection was when the samples were taken. The sample came from a Boston adult aged 18-55 years. The data stem from a study of Ad26.COV2.S vaccination and SARS-CoV-2 variants. Study context: By the intramuscular route, Ad26.COV2.S was given once, or twice 56 days apart.

Trimming shortened V by 3 bases and J by 2 bases, and 12 bases separated the two germline ends. Germline values: CDR1 MDHEN, CDR2 SYDVKM. The CDR3 extends over 15 amino acids. Measured with immunoSEQ multiplex PCR; TCRdb has only the in-frame clones, and not every one. The table has around 300,000 clones, approximately 90% seen once; the top ten hold 5%. The genes are TRBV28 and TRBJ2-3; D not resolved. The sample was peripheral blood, taken in a trial of Ad26.COV2.S vaccine versus placebo. This sequence was found in a person between 18 and 65 years old who received the Ad26.COV2.S COVID-19 vaccine or a placebo. The CDR3 is CASSLINRDTDTQYF. The DNA for the CDR3 is TGTGCCAGCAGTTTGATTAATCGAGACACAGATACGCAGTATTTT. Looking up the rest from reference TRBV28 and TRBJ2-3 gives the full variable domain: DVKVTQSSRYLVKRTGEKVFLECVQDMDHENMFWYRQDPGLGLRLIYFSYDVKMKEKGDIPEGYSVSREKKERFSLILESASTNQTSMYLCASSLINRDTDTQYFGPGTRLTVL.